This T cell receptor beta chain was profiled in a study of T cells in Graves' hyperthyroidism and ophthalmopathy (dated by TCRdb to the late 2010s). Some background on the complete study: Peripheral blood samples were taken at initial diagnosis, before any treatment was given. A discovery cohort of approximately 97 patients, about 44 with Graves' ophthalmopathy and approximately 55 with stable Graves' hyperthyroidism, was used to find distinguishing TCR V-J signatures. Prospective prediction of ophthalmopathy was tested in an independent validation cohort of approximately 19 hyperthyroidism patients and 17 patients who later progressed to ophthalmopathy. The roughly 90 discovery patients were divided at random into training and test sets in a 7:3 ratio. In roughly six Graves' hyperthyroidism patients, the study also compared T-cell repertoires from thyroid tissue with T-cell repertoires from blood. After sampling, hyperthyroidism patients received methimazole starting at 30 mg daily, and ophthalmopathy patients received high-dose intravenous methylprednisolone. TCR Vbeta CDR3 sequencing of 140 or so peripheral blood samples (approximately 44 ophthalmopathy, approximately 80 hyperthyroidism and approximately 17 progressor patients) is reported in the paper.

According to the germline V gene (reference sequence), CDR1 reads DFQATT and CDR2 reads SNEGSKA. The CDR3 numbers 17 residues from cysteine through phenylalanine. The kept DNA is CDR3 alone, 51 bases in frame from the first base. Trimmed from V: 3 bases; trimmed from J: 3 bases; junction bases lacking a gene match: 10. A patient counted as having stable Graves' hyperthyroidism if no progression to ophthalmopathy occurred over 18 months of follow-up. Hyperthyroidism patients were newly diagnosed, had a disease duration of under 2 months, and were aged 18 to 65 years. Any patient with an uncontrolled infection, another autoimmune disease, pregnancy or lactation was excluded. Diagnoses were established on the basis of clinical symptoms, serum thyroxine and TRAb, thyroid ultrasound, and orbital computed tomography. PBMCs were separated from approximately 10 ml of fresh peripheral blood using Ficoll-Paque density gradient centrifugation. Trizol reagent was used to extract total RNA, and RNA quality was then checked on an Agilent 2100 Bioanalyzer.

This clonotype was observed a handful of times. Its cognate antigen has yet to be identified. Within one base of it there is no much larger clone, and no base qualities were kept. Findings and caveats that apply to the study as a whole: A 13 V-J signature model separated ophthalmopathy from stable hyperthyroidism, with 87.88% sensitivity and roughly 82% specificity in cross-validation and 80%/75% in testing. In validation, the model predicted progression to ophthalmopathy with around 71% sensitivity and about 72% specificity, a median of 6.5 months before onset. Most expanded thyroid clonotypes (frequency above 0.001) were also detected in blood, suggesting blood repertoires may reflect thyroid immune responses. No statistical method was used to fix the sample size in advance, and group allocation was not hidden from the investigators.

The TCR beta CDR3 regions were amplified from the RNA transcripts. The TCR CDR3 was subjected to a first round of RT-PCR using the HTBI primer set and the Qiagen OneStep RT-PCR kit. A second multiplex PCR round built the libraries, followed by size selection and purification. Paired-end sequencing of the libraries was performed with 100 bp reads on an Illumina HiSeq2000. As for how the authors treated the data: SOAPnuke was used to process the raw data, with reads discarded if the reads contained adapters or uncalled bases, had a mean Phred below 15, or lacked an exact constant-primer or identifier match. High-quality paired reads were merged with COPE v1.2.5, and unique nucleotide sequences were defined as clonotypes. Clonotypes were aligned to IMGT TRBV, TRBD and TRBJ reference segments using MiTCR v1.1. The analysis was restricted to V-J combinations with a frequency above 0.0001, which together covered approximately 99% of the repertoires. The TCS score was defined as F50 (clonal expansion) divided by E x V (chaos), with BLOSUM62-based TCRdist calculated between CDR3 peptides within each V-J. Welch's t-statistics and random forest reduced fewer than 550 V-J features to about 12, which were used in a naive Bayes classifier (R e1071). Starting from the raw public reads, TCRdb applied fastp trimming at Q25, assembled clones with MiXCR and retained in-frame beta chains. Rows are combined by CDR3 protein, so each entry shows the most common genes and DNA. The V and J calls were not made by the authors but by TCRdb's processing. The sample table lists around 300,000 distinct CDR3 sequences, 12% to 15% of them with a count of one. The ten largest clones represent roughly 7.9% of the sample.

This sequence originates from a woman aged 35 to 49 with Graves' hyperthyroidism. The sequence is built from TRBV20-1 and TRBJ2-1; 11 middle bases align to TRBD2. The sequenced material came from blood. CDR3 reads: CSASHGGTSGVYNEQFF. The nucleotide sequence reads as follows: TGCAGTGCTAGCCATGGAGGGACTAGCGGAGTCTACAATGAGCAGTTCTTC.